This T cell receptor (beta chain) originates from a study of regulatory T cells in long-lasting Graves disease. J lost 7 bases, V lost 6 bases, and 16 bases had no gene match. This CDR3 comprises 15 residues. Germline V gene sequence: CDR1 DFQATT, CDR2 SNEGSKA (reference sequence). Time point reported: newly diagnosed GD, antithyroid drugs for less than 3 months. TCR sequences were obtained from RNA taken from PBMCs. For TCR beta, libraries came from iRepertoire HTBI primers and Arm-PCR of CDR3 regions. Via MiXCR, TCRdb re-called the multiplex PCR reads, giving one row per CDR3 protein. In the table there are approximately 300,000 distinct CDR3 sequences, 18% of which are singletons. This clonotype was seen repeatedly, ten times or more.

V and J are TRBV20-1 and TRBJ2-7; 9 nucleotides line up with TRBD2. The material was peripheral blood mononuclear cells (PBMCs), obtained at new diagnosis, from a patient treated with antithyroid drugs. This clonotype was sampled from a female donor with Graves disease. Written as DNA, the CDR3 is TGCAGTGCCCGAAGGGGCGGGACTAGCATTTTAGAGCAGTACTTC. It codes for CSARRGGTSILEQYF.